One and the same sample provided the 3 T cell receptor beta chains below, sequenced in a study of shared clonotypes between healthy human individuals. Naive CD8 cells, CD45RO-negative and positively selected for CCR7, excluded terminally differentiated effector memory CD45RA+ cells. Method: immunoSEQ multiplex PCR; TCRdb's copy keeps in-frame clones and lacks some. The profile shows a few million clones, 93% of them singletons. Sequences were obtained from naive CD8+ T cells from PBMCs. These receptors were obtained from a man aged 18 to 35 in good health. Some clones in this sample may be carry-over from other donors' samples.

The CDR3 loop is CASSPRDRHFGDTQYF. The CDR3 region has the DNA TGTGCCAGCAGTCCTCGGGACAGGCATTTCGGGGATACGCAGTATTTT. This chain connects TRBV27 to TRBJ2-3; 8 nucleotides match TRBD1. V gave up 5 bases and J gave up 6 bases; unmatched junction bases: 13. CDR3 length equals 16 residues. CDR1 is MNHEY and CDR2 is SMNVEV in the germline V gene (reference sequence).

The V call is TRBV2, the J call TRBJ2-3; a possible D gene is TRBD1 (5 bases). Trimming removed 6 bases at V and 0 bases at J, with 16 bases between. The V gene's germline CDR1 is SNHLY and CDR2 FYNNEI. The CDR3 loop spans 16 amino acids. The CDR3 DNA follows: TGTGCCAGCAGGATCGAGGACACCTCTAGCACAGATACGCAGTATTTT. Its protein product is CASRIEDTSSTDTQYF.

In this sample, this clone turned up a few times. Other DNA sequences of this sample code for an identical CDR3. J is TRBJ2-2 and V is TRBV27; no clear D. CDR3 size: 12 residues. V gave up 3 bases and J gave up 4 bases, with 3 bases separating them. CDR1 is MNHEY and CDR2 is SMNVEV in the germline V gene (reference sequence). This CDR3 reads CASSFGTGELFF. In DNA form, the CDR3 reads TGTGCCAGCAGTTTTGGCACCGGGGAGCTGTTTTTT.